The 13 T cell receptor beta chains below come from one sample, sequenced in a study of CD8+ T cells in alopecia areata. Extraction of RNA preceded its reverse transcription into cDNA, which served as the sequencing template. Sequencing used immunoSEQ multiplex PCR; TCRdb keeps in-frame clones, though not all of them. The sample shows 200,000 to 250,000 clones, less than 65% of them seen only once. Treatment of the sample: oral pan-JAK inhibitor, 5-10 mg twice daily. Material: CD4+ T cells sorted from blood, obtained at week 4, from a patient treated with tofacitinib. The receptors were gathered from a human donor with alopecia areata.

J is TRBJ1-3 and V is TRBV5-4; no clear D. This CDR3 is 13 amino acids long. In germline, CDR1 is SGHNT, CDR2 YYREEE (reference sequence). Trimming took 1 base from V and 7 from J, leaving 9 bases between them. For the CDR3, the DNA is TGTGCCAGCAGCTTGTCAGGTTCGAACACCATATATTTT. It translates to CASSLSGSNTIYF.

The rearrangement uses TRBV6-5 and TRBJ2-7; no clear D gene. Trimming stripped 6 bases from V and 0 bases from J, with 3 bases between. Germline values: CDR1 MNHEY, CDR2 SVGAGI. CDR3 length: 11 residues. The CDR3 nucleotides read TGTGCCAGCAGGAGCTCCTACGAGCAGTACTTC. Translating gives CASRSSYEQYF.

This clone was detected only a few times. The rearrangement uses TRBV7-2 and TRBJ2-1; 7 positions match TRBD1. This CDR3 contains 12 residues. After removal of 5 bases from V and 12 bases from J, the junction contained 7 bases not matched to a gene. CDR1 SGHTA and CDR2 FQGNSA come from the germline V gene. The CDR3: CASSQRTGRQFF. In DNA, the CDR3 is TGTGCCAGCAGCCAGAGGACAGGAAGGCAGTTCTTC.

This clone was detected only once. The V and J genes are TRBV5-6 and TRBJ2-7; 8 nucleotides agree with TRBD2. Germline CDR1 is SGHDT and CDR2 is YYEEEE. V gave up 1 base and J gave up 2 bases; unmatched junction bases: 8. The CDR3 loop spans 16 amino acids. Here the CDR3 reads CASSLMVGTRPYEQYF. CDR3 in DNA: TGTGCCAGCAGCTTGATGGTTGGGACTAGGCCCTACGAGCAGTACTTC. Looking up the rest from reference TRBV5-6 and TRBJ2-7 gives the full variable domain: DAGVTQSPTHLIKTRGQQVTLRCSPKSGHDTVSWYQQALGQGPQFIFQYYEEEERQRGNFPDRFSGHQFPNYSSELNVNALLLGDSALYLCASSLMVGTRPYEQYFGPGTRLTVT.

The chain uses TRBV29-1 and TRBJ2-7, with 8 bases lining up with TRBD2. J lost 3 bases, V lost 8 bases, and 12 bases had no gene match. Per the germline V gene, CDR1 is SQVTM and CDR2 is ANQGSEA. The CDR3 covers 14 residues. The CDR3 sequence is CSFRGGVPYYEQYF. The CDR3 region has the DNA TGCAGCTTCCGGGGGGGAGTCCCTTACTACGAGCAGTACTTC.

V is TRBV27 and J is TRBJ2-1, with no clear D. V was shortened by 5 bases and J by 0 bases, with 14 bases between the two germline ends. This CDR3 is 16 amino acids long. CDR1 is MNHEY, CDR2 SMNVEV, per germline (reference sequence). The CDR3: CASSARLMSSYNEQFF. Written as DNA, the CDR3 is TGTGCCAGCAGTGCCCGACTCATGAGCTCCTACAATGAGCAGTTCTTC.

This clone was detected only a few times. The V and J genes are TRBV7-2 and TRBJ2-5; 8 bases agree with TRBD2. Trimming removed 3 bases from V and 5 bases from J; junction bases left unmatched: 5. The CDR3 is 14 amino acids. From germline, CDR1 is SGHTA and CDR2 FQGNSA. CDR3 amino acids: CASSLGGGLETQYF. DNA for the CDR3: TGTGCCAGCAGCTTGGGCGGGGGGTTGGAGACCCAGTACTTC.

The chain recombines TRBV29-1 with TRBJ1-1; D not resolved. The CDR3 loop spans 13 amino acids. The germline gives CDR1 SQVTM, CDR2 ANQGSEA. Trimming took 7 bases from V and 0 from J, leaving 12 bases between them. This CDR3 reads CSAEGRLNTEAFF. The CDR3 DNA sequence: TGCAGCGCAGAGGGCAGACTGAACACTGAAGCTTTCTTT.

The V and J genes are TRBV6-6 and TRBJ2-3, with 7 positions matching TRBD2. The CDR3 length is 14 residues. Germline CDR1 is MNHNY and CDR2 is SVGAGI (reference sequence). The V segment lost 5 bases and the J segment 2 bases; nucleotides outside the gene matches: 4. The CDR3 sequence is CASSPSGFTDTQYF. The CDR3, as DNA: TGTGCCAGCAGTCCTAGCGGATTCACAGATACGCAGTATTTT.

This clone has only one observation. The V call is TRBV10-1, the J call TRBJ1-4, with D possibly being TRBD1 (6 bases). V was shortened by 7 bases and J by 6 bases, with 12 bases between the two germline ends. This CDR3 contains 13 residues. Germline CDR1 is WNHNN and CDR2 is SYGVQD (reference sequence). The CDR3 DNA reads TGCGCCAGCAAGGAGAACAGGGATGAAAAACTGTTTTTT. Amino acids: CASKENRDEKLFF.

The CDR3 spells CASSLGQKLNEQYF. Written as DNA, the CDR3 is TGTGCCAGCTCCCTGGGACAGAAGTTAAACGAGCAGTACTTC. This chain connects TRBV18 to TRBJ2-7; 7 bases are a match to TRBD1. There are 14 residues in the CDR3. J lost 5 bases, V lost 6 bases, and 10 bases had no gene match. Germline V CDR1 and CDR2: KGHSH, LQKENI.

The table lists this clone with a few counts. At the DNA level, this CDR3 is encoded by other sequences in the same sample as well. This chain uses TRBV18 with TRBJ2-7; the D is unclear. CDR1 and CDR2 from the germline V gene are KGHSH and LQKENI. Trimming stripped 3 bases from V and 0 bases from J, with 6 bases between. The CDR3 spans 13 residues. In DNA, the CDR3 is TGTGCCAGCTCACCCGGCAACTCCTACGAGCAGTACTTC. This translates into CASSPGNSYEQYF.

This chain uses TRBV30 with TRBJ1-3; D not certain. V lost 3 bases, J lost 3 bases, and 9 bases lay in between. The CDR3 has 13 residues. Germline CDR1 is GTSNPN and CDR2 is SVGIG (reference sequence). The CDR3 bases are TGTGCCTGGAGGGACGATAATGGAAACACCATATATTTT. Encoded protein: CAWRDDNGNTIYF.